Below are 8 T cell receptor beta chains sequenced from a single sample in a study of Graves' ophthalmopathy and Graves' hyperthyroidism. Using RNA transcripts, the TCR beta CDR3 regions were amplified. First-round RT-PCR relied on HTBI primers, and a second-round multiplex PCR came next. MiXCR, applied by TCRdb to the multiplex PCR reads, yields one record per CDR3 protein. This sample has about 400,000 distinct CDR3 sequences, with over 20% found just once. Material: peripheral blood. These receptors were taken from a woman between 18 and 29 years old with stable Graves' hyperthyroidism.

The sample holds many counts of this clonotype. The chain uses TRBV24-1 and TRBJ1-5; D remains unclear. Looked up from germline, CDR1 is KGHDR and CDR2 is SFDVKD. The CDR3 runs to 13 residues. Trimming stripped 1 base from V and 7 bases from J, with 7 bases between. Here the CDR3 DNA reads TGTGCCACCAGTGATTTCCTAAGGCAGCCCCAGCATTTT. Translated: CATSDFLRQPQHF.

There are many counts of this clonotype. This chain connects TRBV7-2 to TRBJ2-7; D uncertain. Germline lookup yields CDR1 SGHTA and CDR2 FQGNSA. V lost 5 bases and J lost 3, with 5 bases in between. The CDR3 spans 11 residues. DNA of the CDR3: TGTGCCAGCAGCATCAGCTACGAGCAGTACTTC. Translating it yields CASSISYEQYF.

The gene calls are TRBV6-2 or TRBV6-3 and TRBJ1-5; perhaps TRBD1 as D (5 bases). Trimming left V 8 bases short and J 7 bases short, with 21 bases between. CDR1 is MNHEY, CDR2 SVGEGT, per germline. This CDR3 region has 15 residues. CDR3 sequence reads: CASGLLGGGKQPQHF. Here the CDR3 DNA reads TGTGCCAGCGGACTGCTGGGGGGGGGGAAACAGCCCCAGCATTTT.

The gene calls are TRBV28 and TRBJ2-7; TRBD1 aligns across 10 bases. Germline CDR1 MDHEN, CDR2 SYDVKM. Trimming took 7 bases from V and 1 from J; bases not matched to a gene: 7. The CDR3 covers 15 residues. The CDR3 here is CASTLRGQGSYEQYF. CDR3 in DNA: TGTGCCAGCACCCTCCGGGGACAGGGGTCCTACGAGCAGTACTTC.

This clonotype has more than one count but fewer than ten. The chain couples TRBV11-3 to TRBJ2-7; D gene ambiguous. Germline assignment: CDR1 SGHNT and CDR2 YENEEA. CDR3 length: 14 amino acids. Trimming cost V 0 bases and J 2 bases, with 8 bases left between them. The CDR3 spells CASSLEFSTYEQYF. CDR3 coding DNA: TGTGCCAGCAGCTTAGAGTTCAGCACCTACGAGCAGTACTTC. The variable domain in full, completed from reference TRBV11-3 and TRBJ2-7, reads EAGVVQSPRYKIIEKKQPVAFWCNPISGHNTLYWYLQNLGQGPELLIRYENEEAVDDSQLPKDRFSAERLKGVDSTLKIQPAELGDSAVYLCASSLEFSTYEQYFGPGTRLTVT.

This clonotype was recorded many times. The rearrangement links TRBV24-1 to TRBJ2-5; 9 bases align to TRBD2. The CDR3 runs to 15 residues. V shed 4 bases and J 5 bases; nucleotides not matched to a gene: 7. Germline lookup yields CDR1 KGHDR and CDR2 SFDVKD. In DNA, the CDR3 is TGTGCCACCAGTGACCGGGGACTAGCTGCCGAGACCCAGTACTTC. This codes for CATSDRGLAAETQYF.

This clonotype was recorded at least ten times. The chain combines TRBV29-1 with TRBJ1-1, with TRBD1 identical over 9 bases. The CDR3 totals 15 residues. CDR1 and CDR2 (germline): SQVTM, ANQGSEA. V lost 5 bases, J lost 5 bases, and 12 bases stayed unmatched. Written as DNA, the CDR3 is TGCAGCGTTTTAGCGTTAGGACAGGGGAAAACTGAAGCTTTCTTT. Amino acids: CSVLALGQGKTEAFF. Supplemented by reference TRBV29-1 and TRBJ1-1, the full variable domain reads SAVISQKPSRDICQRGTSLTIQCQVDSQVTMMFWYRQQPGQSLTLIATANQGSEATYESGFVIDKFPISRPNLTFSTLTVSNMSPEDSSIYLCSVLALGQGKTEAFFGQGTRLTVV.

Many counts were recorded for this clonotype. This rearrangement joins TRBV6-2 or TRBV6-3 to TRBJ1-5, with TRBD1 as a possible D gene (5 bases). Trimming removed 5 bases from V and 4 bases from J, with 18 bases in between. The CDR3 runs to 16 residues. Germline CDR1 MNHEY, CDR2 SVGEGT. The CDR3 DNA sequence: TGTGCCAGCAGTAATTGGGGACCGAGGGGTAATCAGCCCCAGCATTTT. The encoded protein is CASSNWGPRGNQPQHF.